Shown below are 5 T cell receptor beta chains from a single sample sequenced in a study of blood T cell repertoires in COVID-19. Sequencing was performed with immunoSEQ multiplex PCR; in TCRdb, only in-frame clones are kept and a portion is missing. The data contain approximately 46,000 clones, approximately 85% of them singletons. The sequencing sample was made of peripheral blood. These TCRs come from a human donor in a cohort sampled during active COVID-19.

V gene TRBV5-1 combines with J gene TRBJ1-1; no definite D call. Germline V lookup: CDR1 SGHRS, CDR2 YFSETQ. The CDR3 extends over 14 amino acids. Trimming took 0 bases from V and 1 from J, leaving 7 bases between them. The DNA for the CDR3 is TGCGCCAGCAGCTTGGGAGGGTCGAACACTGAAGCTTTCTTT. Encoded protein: CASSLGGSNTEAFF.

The chain uses TRBV7-8 and TRBJ1-1, with 9 positions matching TRBD1. V lost 5 bases, J lost 10 bases, and 5 bases stayed unmatched. CDR1 is SGHVS and CDR2 is FQNEAQ in the germline V gene. This CDR3 is 12 amino acids long. CDR3 residues: CASSPGQGRAFF. The CDR3 coding sequence is TGTGCCAGCAGCCCGGGACAGGGCCGAGCTTTCTTT.

The V gene is TRBV18, the J gene TRBJ2-5; possible D gene TRBD1, 7 bases. This CDR3 is built from 15 residues. Germline CDR1 reads KGHSH; CDR2 reads LQKENI. V was cut by 2 bases and J by 5 bases, with 15 bases left in between. As DNA, the CDR3 is TGTGCCAGCTCACCAAATCAGGGGGGACGGGAGACCCAGTACTTC. Its translation: CASSPNQGGRETQYF.

The rearrangement joins TRBV5-1 to TRBJ1-2; 10 nucleotides align to TRBD1. The trim removed 0 bases at V and 7 bases at J, leaving 3 bases unmatched. CDR1 and CDR2 from the germline V gene are SGHRS and YFSETQ. The CDR3 sequence is 14 residues long. The CDR3 spells CASSLGQGASGYTF. CDR3 nucleotides: TGCGCCAGCAGCTTGGGACAGGGGGCATCTGGCTACACCTTC. The variable domain in full, with the rest retrieved from reference TRBV5-1 and TRBJ1-2, is KAGVTQTPRYLIKTRGQQVTLSCSPISGHRSVSWYQQTPGQGLQFLFEYFSETQRNKGNFPGRFSGRQFSNSRSEMNVSTLELGDSALYLCASSLGQGASGYTFGSGTRLTVV.

The rearrangement links TRBV7-9 to TRBJ2-1; no definite D call. Germline CDR1 reads SEHNR; CDR2 reads FQNEAQ (reference sequence). This CDR3 is built from 11 residues. V was pared by 5 bases and J by 7 bases, with 6 bases between. CDR3 region: CASSPGNEQFF. In DNA form, the CDR3 reads TGTGCCAGCAGCCCCGGGAATGAGCAGTTCTTC. Full variable domain (remainder filled in from reference TRBV7-9 and TRBJ2-1): DTGVSQNPRHKITKRGQNVTFRCDPISEHNRLYWYRQTLGQGPEFLTYFQNEAQLEKSRLLSDRFSAERPKGSFSTLEIQRTEQGDSAMYLCASSPGNEQFFGPGTRLTVL.